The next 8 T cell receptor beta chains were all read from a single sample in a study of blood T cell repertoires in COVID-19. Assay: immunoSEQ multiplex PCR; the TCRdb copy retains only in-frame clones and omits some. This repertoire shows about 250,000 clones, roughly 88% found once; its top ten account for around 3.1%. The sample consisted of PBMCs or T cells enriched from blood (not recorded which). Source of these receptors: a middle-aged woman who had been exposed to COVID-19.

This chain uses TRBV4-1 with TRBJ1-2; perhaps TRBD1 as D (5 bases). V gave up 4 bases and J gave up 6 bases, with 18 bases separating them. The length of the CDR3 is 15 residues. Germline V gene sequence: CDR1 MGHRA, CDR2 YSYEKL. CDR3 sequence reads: CASSLLLVGVNGYTF. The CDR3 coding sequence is TGCGCCAGCAGCCTCCTGTTGGTAGGGGTCAATGGCTACACCTTC.

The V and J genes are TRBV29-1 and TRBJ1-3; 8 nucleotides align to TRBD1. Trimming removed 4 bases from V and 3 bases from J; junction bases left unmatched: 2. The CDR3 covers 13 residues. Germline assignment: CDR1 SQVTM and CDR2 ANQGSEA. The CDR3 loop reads CSVGRGLGNTIYF. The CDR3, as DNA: TGCAGCGTTGGCAGGGGGCTTGGAAACACCATATATTTT. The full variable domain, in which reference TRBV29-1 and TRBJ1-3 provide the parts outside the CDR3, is SAVISQKPSRDICQRGTSLTIQCQVDSQVTMMFWYRQQPGQSLTLIATANQGSEATYESGFVIDKFPISRPNLTFSTLTVSNMSPEDSSIYLCSVGRGLGNTIYFGEGSWLTVV.

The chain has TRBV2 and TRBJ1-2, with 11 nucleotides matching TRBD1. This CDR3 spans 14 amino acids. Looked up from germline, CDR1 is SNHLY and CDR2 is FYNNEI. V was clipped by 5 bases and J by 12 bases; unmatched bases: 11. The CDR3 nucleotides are TGTGCCAGCAGTCTTTCCGGGACAGGGGGATACAACACCTTC. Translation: CASSLSGTGGYNTF.

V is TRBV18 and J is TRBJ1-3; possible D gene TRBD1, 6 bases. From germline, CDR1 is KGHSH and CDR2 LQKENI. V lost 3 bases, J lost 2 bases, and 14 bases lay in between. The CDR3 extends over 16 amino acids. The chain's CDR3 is CASSPRQEPTGNTIYF. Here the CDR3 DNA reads TGTGCCAGCTCACCGAGACAGGAGCCGACTGGAAACACCATATATTTT.

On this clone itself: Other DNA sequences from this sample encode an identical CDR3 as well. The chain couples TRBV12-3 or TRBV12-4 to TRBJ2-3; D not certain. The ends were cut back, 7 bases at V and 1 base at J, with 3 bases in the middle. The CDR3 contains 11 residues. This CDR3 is CASTGTDTQYF. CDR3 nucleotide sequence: TGTGCCAGCACCGGCACAGATACGCAGTATTTT.

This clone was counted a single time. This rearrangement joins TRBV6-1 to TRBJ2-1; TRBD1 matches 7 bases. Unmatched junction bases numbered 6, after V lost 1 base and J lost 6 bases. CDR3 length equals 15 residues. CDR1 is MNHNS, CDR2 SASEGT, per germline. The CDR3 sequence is CASSEEGAGANEQFF. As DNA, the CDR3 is TGTGCCAGCAGTGAAGAGGGGGCAGGGGCCAATGAGCAGTTCTTC.

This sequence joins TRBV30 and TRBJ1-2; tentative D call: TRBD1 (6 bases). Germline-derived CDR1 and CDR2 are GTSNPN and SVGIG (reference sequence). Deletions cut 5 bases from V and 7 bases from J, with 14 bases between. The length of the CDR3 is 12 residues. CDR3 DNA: TGTGCCTGGCATCCAGGGGTAGGTGGCTACACCTTC. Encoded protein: CAWHPGVGGYTF.

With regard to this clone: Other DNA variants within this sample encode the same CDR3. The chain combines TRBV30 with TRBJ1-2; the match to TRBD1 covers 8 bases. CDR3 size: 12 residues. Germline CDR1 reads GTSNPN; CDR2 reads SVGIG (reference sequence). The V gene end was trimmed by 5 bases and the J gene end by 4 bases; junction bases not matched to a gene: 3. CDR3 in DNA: TGTGCCTGGGACAGGGGCGGCTATGGCTACACCTTC. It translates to CAWDRGGYGYTF.